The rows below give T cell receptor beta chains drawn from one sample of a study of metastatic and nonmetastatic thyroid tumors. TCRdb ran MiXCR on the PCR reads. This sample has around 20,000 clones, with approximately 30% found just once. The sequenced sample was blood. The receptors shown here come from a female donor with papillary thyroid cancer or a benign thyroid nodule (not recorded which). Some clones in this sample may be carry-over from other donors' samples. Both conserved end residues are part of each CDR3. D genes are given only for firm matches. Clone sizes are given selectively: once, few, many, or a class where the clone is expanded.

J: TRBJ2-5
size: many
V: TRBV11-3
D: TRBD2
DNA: TGTGCCAGCAGCTTAGTTTACAGCGGGAGTTACCAAGAGACCCAGTACTTC
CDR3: CASSLVYSGSYQETQYF

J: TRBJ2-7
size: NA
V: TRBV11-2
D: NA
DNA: TGTGCCAGCAGCCCCAACCGATACGAGCAGTACTTC
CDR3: CASSPNRYEQYF

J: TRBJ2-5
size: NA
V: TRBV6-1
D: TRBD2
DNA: TGTGCCAGCAGGCCTCGAGATGGGACTAGTGAGGAGACCCAGTACTTC
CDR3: CASRPRDGTSEETQYF

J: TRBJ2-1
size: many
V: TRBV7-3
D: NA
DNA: TGTGCCAGCAGCTTAACCTACCGAGATGAGCAGTTCTTC
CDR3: CASSLTYRDEQFF

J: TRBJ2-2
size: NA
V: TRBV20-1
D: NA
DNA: TGCAGTGCTAGGGATGCTAGTTTGAACACCGGGGAGCTGTTTTTT
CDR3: CSARDASLNTGELFF

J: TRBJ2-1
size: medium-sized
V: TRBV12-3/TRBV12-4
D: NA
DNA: TGTGCCAGCAGCCCCACAGATGAGCAGTTCTTC
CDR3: CASSPTDEQFF

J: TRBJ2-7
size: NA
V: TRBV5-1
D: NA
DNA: TGCGCCAGCAGCTCGTGGACAGACTCCTACGAGCAGTACTTC
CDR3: CASSSWTDSYEQYF

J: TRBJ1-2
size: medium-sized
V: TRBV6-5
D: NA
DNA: TGTGCCAGCAGTTACTCGAAGGCAGGGATAAATGGCTACACCTTC
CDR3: CASSYSKAGINGYTF

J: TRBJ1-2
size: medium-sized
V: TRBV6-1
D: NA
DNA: TGTGCCAGCAGTGAAGGGAGGGATGGCTACACCTTC
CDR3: CASSEGRDGYTF

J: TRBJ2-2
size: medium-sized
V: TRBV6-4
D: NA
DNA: TGTGCCAGCAGTCTGAGTAACACCGGGGAGCTGTTTTTT
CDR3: CASSLSNTGELFF

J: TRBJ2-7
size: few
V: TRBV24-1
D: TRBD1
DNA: TGTGCCACCAGTACAGGGGCGAACGAGCAGTACTTC
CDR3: CATSTGANEQYF

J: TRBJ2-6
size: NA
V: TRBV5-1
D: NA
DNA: TGCGCCAGCAGCGTTGGGTGGGGTTCTGGGGCCAACGTCCTGACTTTC
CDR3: CASSVGWGSGANVLTF

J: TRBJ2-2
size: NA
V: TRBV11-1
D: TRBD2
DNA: TGTGCCAGCAGCTTACTCCGGGGACTAGCGGGGGGAAACACCGGGGAGCTGTTTTTT
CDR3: CASSLLRGLAGGNTGELFF

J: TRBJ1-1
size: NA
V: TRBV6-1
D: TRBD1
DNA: TGTGCCAGCAGTGAACATCCCTACAGGGGGGCTTTCTTT
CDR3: CASSEHPYRGAFF

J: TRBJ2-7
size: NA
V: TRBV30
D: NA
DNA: TGTGCCTGGAGTGTAAACCCGCAGTACTTC
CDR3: CAWSVNPQYF

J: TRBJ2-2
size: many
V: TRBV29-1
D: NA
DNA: TGCAGCGTTACGGGGATCGACACCGGGGAGCTGTTTTTT
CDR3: CSVTGIDTGELFF

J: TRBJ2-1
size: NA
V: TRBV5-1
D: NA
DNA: TGCGCCAGCAGCTTCTTACTCCCGAATGAGCAGTTCTTC
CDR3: CASSFLLPNEQFF

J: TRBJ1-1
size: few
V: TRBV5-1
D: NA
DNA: TGCGCCAGCAGCTTCTCGGTCCAAATGAACACTGAAGCTTTCTTT
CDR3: CASSFSVQMNTEAFF

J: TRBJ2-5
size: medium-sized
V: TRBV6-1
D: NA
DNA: TGTGCCAGCAGTGAACAGGGGTACCAAGAGACCCAGTACTTC
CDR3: CASSEQGYQETQYF

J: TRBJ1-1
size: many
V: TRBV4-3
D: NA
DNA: TGCGCCAGCAGCCAAGACCTTATTACAGTGGGAGGGGGCACTGAAGCTTTCTTT
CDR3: CASSQDLITVGGGTEAFF

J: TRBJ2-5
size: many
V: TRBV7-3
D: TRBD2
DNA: TGTGCCAGCAGCCGCGATTCCGGGACTAGCGTTGGAAAAGAGACCCAGTACTTC
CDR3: CASSRDSGTSVGKETQYF

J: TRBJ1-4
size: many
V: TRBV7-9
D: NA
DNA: TGTGCCAGCAGCTATCAAGGAGAAAAACTGTTTTTT
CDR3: CASSYQGEKLFF

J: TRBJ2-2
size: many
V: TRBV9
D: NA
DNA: TGTGCCAGCAGCGCGCGGCCAACCGGGGAGCTGTTTTTT
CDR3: CASSARPTGELFF

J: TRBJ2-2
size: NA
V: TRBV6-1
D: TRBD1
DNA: TGTGCCAGCAGTCTACAGGGGGGAAGCGTTGAGCTGTTTTTT
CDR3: CASSLQGGSVELFF

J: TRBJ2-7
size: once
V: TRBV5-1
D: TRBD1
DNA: TGCGCCAGCAGCTTGGACAGGGGCGGACCCTACGAGCAGTACTTC
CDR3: CASSLDRGGPYEQYF

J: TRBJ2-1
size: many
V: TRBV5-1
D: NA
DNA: TGCGCCAGCAGCCCAGGGGGGGGCGGGAACCACAATGAGCAGTTCTTC
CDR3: CASSPGGGGNHNEQFF

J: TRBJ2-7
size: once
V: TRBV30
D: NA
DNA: TGTGCCTGGAGTGTGTGGGAGCGTCACTACGAGCAGTACTTC
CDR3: CAWSVWERHYEQYF

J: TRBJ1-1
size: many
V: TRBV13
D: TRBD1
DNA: TGTGCCAGCTCCCCAGAGGGAGACAGGGGGCAGGGGAACACTGAAGCTTTCTTT
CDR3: CASSPEGDRGQGNTEAFF

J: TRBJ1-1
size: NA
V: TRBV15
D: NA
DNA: TGTGCCACCAGCATCCTGGGAGGGATTGAAGCTTTCTTT
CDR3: CATSILGGIEAFF

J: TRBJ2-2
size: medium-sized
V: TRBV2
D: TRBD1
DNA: TGTGCCAGCAGACGGGACAGGAACACCGGGGAGCTGTTTTTT
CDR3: CASRRDRNTGELFF

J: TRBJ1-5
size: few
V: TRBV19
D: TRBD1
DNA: TGTGCCAGTAGTACCCGGACAGGGGGCATCTATAGCAATCAGCCCCAGCATTTT
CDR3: CASSTRTGGIYSNQPQHF

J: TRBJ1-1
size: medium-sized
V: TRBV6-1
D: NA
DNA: TGTGCCAGCAGTTTGGGCAGTAGGGATAGGAACACTGAAGCTTTCTTT
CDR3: CASSLGSRDRNTEAFF

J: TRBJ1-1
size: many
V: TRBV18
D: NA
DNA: TGTGCCAGCTCACCAGTGGGCCCAGCTTTCTTT
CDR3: CASSPVGPAFF

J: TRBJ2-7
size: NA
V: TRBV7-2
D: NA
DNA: TGTGCCAGCAGCTTACAAAGAAACTCCTACGAGCAGTACTTC
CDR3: CASSLQRNSYEQYF

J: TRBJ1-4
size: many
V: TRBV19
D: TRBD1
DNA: TGTGCCAGTAGTGCCCAGACAGGGCGGGGTGAAAAACTGTTTTTT
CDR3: CASSAQTGRGEKLFF

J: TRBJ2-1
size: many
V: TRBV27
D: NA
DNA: TGTGCCAGCAGTTTGGCCGGCGTGGGGGGTGGGAATGAGCAGTTCTTC
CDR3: CASSLAGVGGGNEQFF

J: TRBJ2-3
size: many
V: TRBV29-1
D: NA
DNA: TGCAGCGTTGTGGGCGCAGATACGCAGTATTTT
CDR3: CSVVGADTQYF

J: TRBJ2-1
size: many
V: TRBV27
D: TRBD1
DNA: TGTGCCAGCAGTGACGGCCGGACAGGGAATTTGTACAATGAGCAGTTCTTC
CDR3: CASSDGRTGNLYNEQFF

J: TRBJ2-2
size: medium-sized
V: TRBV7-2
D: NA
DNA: TGTGCCAGCAGCTTAGCGGGGGCTGCGAACACCGGGGAGCTGTTTTTT
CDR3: CASSLAGAANTGELFF

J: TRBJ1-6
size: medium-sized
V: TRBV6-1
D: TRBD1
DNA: TGTGCCAGCGGGAGGGGGACAGGGGGCGCGGGGTCACCCCTCCACTTT
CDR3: CASGRGTGGAGSPLHF

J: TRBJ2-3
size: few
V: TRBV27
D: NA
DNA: TGTGCCAGCAGTTTAAGGGGTCTAGTGTTCCCAGATACGCAGTATTTT
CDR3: CASSLRGLVFPDTQYF

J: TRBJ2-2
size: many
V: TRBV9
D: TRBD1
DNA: TGTGCCAGCAGCCTGGGACAGGGGTTCACCGGGGAGCTGTTTTTT
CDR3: CASSLGQGFTGELFF

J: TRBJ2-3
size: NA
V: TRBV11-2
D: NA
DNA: TGTGCCAGCAGCTTAGGACCTGATGTGGGGCAGTATTTT
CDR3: CASSLGPDVGQYF

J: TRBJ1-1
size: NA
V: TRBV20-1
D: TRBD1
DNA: TGCAGTGCTGTCGAGACAGGGCTGAACACTGAAGCTTTCTTT
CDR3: CSAVETGLNTEAFF